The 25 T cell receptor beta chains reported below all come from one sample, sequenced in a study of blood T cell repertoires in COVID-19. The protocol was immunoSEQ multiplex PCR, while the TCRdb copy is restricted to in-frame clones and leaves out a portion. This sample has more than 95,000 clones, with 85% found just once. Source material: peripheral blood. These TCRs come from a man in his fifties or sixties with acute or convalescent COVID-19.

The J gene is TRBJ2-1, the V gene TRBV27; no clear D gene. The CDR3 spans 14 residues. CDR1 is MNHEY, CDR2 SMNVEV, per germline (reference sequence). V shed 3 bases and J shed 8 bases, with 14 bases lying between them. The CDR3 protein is CASSFTPLAHEQFF. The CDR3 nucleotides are TGTGCCAGCAGTTTCACGCCCCTGGCCCATGAGCAGTTCTTC.

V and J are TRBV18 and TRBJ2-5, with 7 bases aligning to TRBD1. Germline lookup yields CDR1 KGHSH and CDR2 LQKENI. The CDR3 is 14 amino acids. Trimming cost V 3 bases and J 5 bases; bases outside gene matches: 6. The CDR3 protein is CASSPPGTDETQYF. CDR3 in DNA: TGTGCCAGCTCACCTCCCGGGACAGATGAGACCCAGTACTTC.

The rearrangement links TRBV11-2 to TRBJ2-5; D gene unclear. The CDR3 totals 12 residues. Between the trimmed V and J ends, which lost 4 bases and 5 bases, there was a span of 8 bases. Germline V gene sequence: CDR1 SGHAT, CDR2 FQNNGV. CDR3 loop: CASSSREETQYF. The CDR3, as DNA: TGTGCCAGCAGCTCTCGTGAGGAGACCCAGTACTTC.

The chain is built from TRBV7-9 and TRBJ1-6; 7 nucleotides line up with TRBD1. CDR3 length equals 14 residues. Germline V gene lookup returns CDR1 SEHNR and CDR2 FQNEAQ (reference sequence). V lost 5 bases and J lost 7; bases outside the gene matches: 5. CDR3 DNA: TGTGCCAGCAGCGCCGGGACAGCAAATTCACCCCTCCACTTT. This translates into CASSAGTANSPLHF.

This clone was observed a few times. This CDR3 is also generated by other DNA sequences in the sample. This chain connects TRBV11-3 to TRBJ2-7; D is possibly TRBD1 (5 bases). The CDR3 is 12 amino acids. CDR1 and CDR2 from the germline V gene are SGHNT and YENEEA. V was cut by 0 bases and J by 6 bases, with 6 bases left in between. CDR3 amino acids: CASSLEGVEQYF. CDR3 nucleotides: TGTGCCAGCAGCTTAGAAGGGGTCGAGCAGTACTTC. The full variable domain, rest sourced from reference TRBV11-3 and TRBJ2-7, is EAGVVQSPRYKIIEKKQPVAFWCNPISGHNTLYWYLQNLGQGPELLIRYENEEAVDDSQLPKDRFSAERLKGVDSTLKIQPAELGDSAVYLCASSLEGVEQYFGPGTRLTVT.

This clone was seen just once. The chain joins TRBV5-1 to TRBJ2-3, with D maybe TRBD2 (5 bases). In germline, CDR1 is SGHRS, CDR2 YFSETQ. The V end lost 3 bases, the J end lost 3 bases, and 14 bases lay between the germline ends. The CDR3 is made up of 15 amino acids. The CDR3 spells CASSSSVALTDTQYF. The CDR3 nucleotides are TGCGCCAGCAGCTCCTCGGTAGCGCTTACAGATACGCAGTATTTT. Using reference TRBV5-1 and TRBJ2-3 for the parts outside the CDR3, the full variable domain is KAGVTQTPRYLIKTRGQQVTLSCSPISGHRSVSWYQQTPGQGLQFLFEYFSETQRNKGNFPGRFSGRQFSNSRSEMNVSTLELGDSALYLCASSSSVALTDTQYFGPGTRLTVL.

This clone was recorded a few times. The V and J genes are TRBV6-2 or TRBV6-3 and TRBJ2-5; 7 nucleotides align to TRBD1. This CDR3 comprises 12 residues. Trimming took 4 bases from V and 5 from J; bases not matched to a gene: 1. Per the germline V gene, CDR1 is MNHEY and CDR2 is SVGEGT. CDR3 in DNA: TGTGCCAGCAGTTCGACAGGGGAGACCCAGTACTTC. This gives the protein CASSSTGETQYF.

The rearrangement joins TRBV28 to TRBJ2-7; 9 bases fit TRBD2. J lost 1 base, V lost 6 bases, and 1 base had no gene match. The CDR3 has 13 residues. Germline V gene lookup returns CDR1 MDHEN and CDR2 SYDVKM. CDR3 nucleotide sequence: TGTGCCAGCAGACTAGCGGGTTCCTACGAGCAGTACTTC. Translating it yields CASRLAGSYEQYF. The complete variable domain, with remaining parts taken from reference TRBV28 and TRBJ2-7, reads DVKVTQSSRYLVKRTGEKVFLECVQDMDHENMFWYRQDPGLGLRLIYFSYDVKMKEKGDIPEGYSVSREKKERFSLILESASTNQTSMYLCASRLAGSYEQYFGPGTRLTVT.

The chain's CDR3 is CATSRVNEGAANTGELFF. CDR3 DNA: TGTGCCACCAGCAGAGTCAACGAGGGGGCGGCGAACACCGGGGAGCTGTTTTTT. The chain employs TRBV15 and TRBJ2-2, with 7 positions matching TRBD1. Germline assignment: CDR1 LNHNV and CDR2 YYDKDF (reference sequence). With 1 base clipped from V and 0 bases from J, the junction kept 8 bases outside the gene matches. The CDR3 extends over 18 amino acids.

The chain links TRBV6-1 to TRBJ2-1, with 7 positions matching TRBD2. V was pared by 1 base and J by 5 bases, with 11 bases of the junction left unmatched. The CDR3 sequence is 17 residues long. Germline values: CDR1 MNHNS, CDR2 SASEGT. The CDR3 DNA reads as TGTGCCAGCAGTGAAGACCCCCCGACTAGCTTTAACAATGAGCAGTTCTTC. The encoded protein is CASSEDPPTSFNNEQFF.

As DNA, the CDR3 is TGTGCCAGCAGCCAAGGGCAGGGGAGTCAGCCCCAGCATTTT. It yields the protein CASSQGQGSQPQHF. The V gene is TRBV4-2, the J gene TRBJ1-5, with TRBD1 as a possible D gene (6 bases). The germline gives CDR1 LGHNA, CDR2 YNFKEQ. V was trimmed by 1 base and J by 6 bases, leaving 10 bases between them. The CDR3 spans 14 residues.

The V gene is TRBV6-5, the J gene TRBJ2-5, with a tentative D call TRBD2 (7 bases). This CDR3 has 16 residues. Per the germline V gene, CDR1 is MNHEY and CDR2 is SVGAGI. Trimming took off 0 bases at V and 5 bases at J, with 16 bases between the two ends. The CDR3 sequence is CASSYSGGRGGETQYF. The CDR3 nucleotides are TGTGCCAGCAGTTACTCCGGTGGCAGGGGAGGGGAGACCCAGTACTTC.

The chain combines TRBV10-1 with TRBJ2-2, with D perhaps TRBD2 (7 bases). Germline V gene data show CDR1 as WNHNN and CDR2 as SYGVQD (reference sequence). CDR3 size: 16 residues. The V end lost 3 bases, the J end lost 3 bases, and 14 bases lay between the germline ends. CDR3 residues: CASSEVRGAYTGELFF. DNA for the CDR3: TGCGCCAGCAGTGAAGTCCGGGGGGCTTACACCGGGGAGCTGTTTTTT.

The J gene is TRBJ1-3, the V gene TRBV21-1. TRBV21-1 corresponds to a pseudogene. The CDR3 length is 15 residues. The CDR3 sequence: CASSKAAGGLLAIYF. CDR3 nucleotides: TGTGCCAGCAGCAAAGCGGCGGGAGGGTTACTCGCCATATATTTT.

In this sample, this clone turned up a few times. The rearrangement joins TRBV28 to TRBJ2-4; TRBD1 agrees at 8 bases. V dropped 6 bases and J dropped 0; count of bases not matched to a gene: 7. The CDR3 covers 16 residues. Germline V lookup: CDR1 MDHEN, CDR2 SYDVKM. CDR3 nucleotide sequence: TGTGCCAGCAGCAAGGGACAGGCGCTAGCCAAAAACATTCAGTACTTC. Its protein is CASSKGQALAKNIQYF.

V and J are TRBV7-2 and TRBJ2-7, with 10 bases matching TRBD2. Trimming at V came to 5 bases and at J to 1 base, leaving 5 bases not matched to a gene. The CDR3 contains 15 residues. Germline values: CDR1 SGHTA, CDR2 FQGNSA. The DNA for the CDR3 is TGTGCCAGCAGCCATAGCGGGGGGAGGTCCTACGAGCAGTACTTC. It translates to CASSHSGGRSYEQYF. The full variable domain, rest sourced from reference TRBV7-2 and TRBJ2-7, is GAGVSQSPSNKVTEKGKDVELRCDPISGHTALYWYRQSLGQGLEFLIYFQGNSAPDKSGLPSDRFSAERTGGSVSTLTIQRTQQEDSAVYLCASSHSGGRSYEQYFGPGTRLTVT.

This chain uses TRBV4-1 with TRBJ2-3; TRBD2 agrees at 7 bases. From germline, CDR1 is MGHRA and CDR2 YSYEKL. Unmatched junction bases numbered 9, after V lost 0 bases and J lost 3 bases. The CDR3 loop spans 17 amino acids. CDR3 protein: CASSQETPGGRTDTQYF. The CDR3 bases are TGCGCCAGCAGCCAAGAAACTCCCGGGGGGAGGACAGATACGCAGTATTTT.

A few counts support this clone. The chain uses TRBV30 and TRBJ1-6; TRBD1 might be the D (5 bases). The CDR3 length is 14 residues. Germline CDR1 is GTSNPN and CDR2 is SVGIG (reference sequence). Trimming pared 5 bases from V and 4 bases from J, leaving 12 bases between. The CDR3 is CAWGRQPYNSPLHF. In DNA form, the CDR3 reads TGTGCCTGGGGGAGACAGCCTTATAATTCACCCCTCCACTTT. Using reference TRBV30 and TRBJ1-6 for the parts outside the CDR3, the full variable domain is SQTIHQWPATLVQPVGSPLSLECTVEGTSNPNLYWYRQAAGRGLQLLFYSVGIGQISSEVPQNLSASRPQDRQFILSSKKLLLSDSGFYLCAWGRQPYNSPLHFGNGTRLTVT.

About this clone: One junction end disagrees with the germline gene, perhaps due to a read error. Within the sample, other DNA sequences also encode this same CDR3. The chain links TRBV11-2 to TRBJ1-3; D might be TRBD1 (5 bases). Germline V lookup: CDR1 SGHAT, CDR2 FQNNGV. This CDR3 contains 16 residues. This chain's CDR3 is CASSPEGRFSGNTIYF. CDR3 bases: TGCGCCAGCAGCCCGGAGGGGCGTTTCTCTGGAAACACCATATATTTT.

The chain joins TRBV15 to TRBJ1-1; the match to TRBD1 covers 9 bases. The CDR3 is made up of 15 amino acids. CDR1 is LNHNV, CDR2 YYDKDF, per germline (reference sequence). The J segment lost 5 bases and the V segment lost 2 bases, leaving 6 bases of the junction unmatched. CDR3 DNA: TGTGCCACCAGCAGATACAGGGGGCTTTGGACTGAAGCTTTCTTT. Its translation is CATSRYRGLWTEAFF.

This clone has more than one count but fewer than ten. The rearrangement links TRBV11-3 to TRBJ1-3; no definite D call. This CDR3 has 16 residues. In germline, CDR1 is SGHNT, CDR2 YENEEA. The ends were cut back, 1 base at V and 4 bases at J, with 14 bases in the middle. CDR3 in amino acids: CASSLGLSLYGNTIYF. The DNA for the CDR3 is TGTGCCAGCAGCTTAGGTCTCAGTCTTTACGGAAACACCATATATTTT.

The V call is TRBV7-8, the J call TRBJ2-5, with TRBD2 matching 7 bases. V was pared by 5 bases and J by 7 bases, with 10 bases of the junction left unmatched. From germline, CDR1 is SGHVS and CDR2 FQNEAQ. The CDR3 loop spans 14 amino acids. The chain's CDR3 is CASSPSGGEGTQYF. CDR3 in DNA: TGTGCCAGCAGCCCGTCCGGCGGGGAGGGGACCCAGTACTTC. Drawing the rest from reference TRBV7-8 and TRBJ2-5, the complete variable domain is GAGVSQSPRYKVAKRGQDVALRCDPISGHVSLFWYQQALGQGPEFLTYFQNEAQLDKSGLPSDRFFAERPEGSVSTLKIQRTQQEDSAVYLCASSPSGGEGTQYFGPGTRLLVL.

The CDR3 sequence is CASSKKGQGLYEQYF. DNA for the CDR3: TGTGCCAGCAGCAAAAAGGGACAGGGGTTGTACGAGCAGTACTTC. V is TRBV9 and J is TRBJ2-7; 10 nucleotides agree with TRBD1. The germline gives CDR1 SGDLS, CDR2 YYNGEE. The CDR3 is made up of 15 amino acids. With V trimmed by 4 bases and J by 4 bases, 8 bases remained unmatched.

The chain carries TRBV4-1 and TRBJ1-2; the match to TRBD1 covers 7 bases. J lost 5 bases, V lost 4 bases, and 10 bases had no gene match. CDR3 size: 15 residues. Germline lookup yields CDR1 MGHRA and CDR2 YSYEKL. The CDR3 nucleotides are TGCGCCAGCAGCCGCCAAACAGGGGAAGGTTATGGCTACACCTTC. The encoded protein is CASSRQTGEGYGYTF.

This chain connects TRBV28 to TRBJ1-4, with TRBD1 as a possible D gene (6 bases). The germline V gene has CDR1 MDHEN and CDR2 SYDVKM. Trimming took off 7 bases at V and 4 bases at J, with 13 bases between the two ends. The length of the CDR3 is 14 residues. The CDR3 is CASNRAGNNEKLFF. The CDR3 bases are TGTGCCAGCAACAGGGCAGGGAATAATGAAAAACTGTTTTTT. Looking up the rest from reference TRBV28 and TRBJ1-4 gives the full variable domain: DVKVTQSSRYLVKRTGEKVFLECVQDMDHENMFWYRQDPGLGLRLIYFSYDVKMKEKGDIPEGYSVSREKKERFSLILESASTNQTSMYLCASNRAGNNEKLFFGSGTQLSVL.